Listed below are T cell receptor beta chains from one sample, sequenced in a study of early T cells in non-severe SARS-CoV-2 infection. TCRdb analysed the 5' RACE reads with MiXCR anew, one entry per CDR3 protein. The sample includes 50,000 to 65,000 distinct CDR3 sequences, around 12% seen only once; the top ten take about 1.3%. The sample comprised whole blood. The receptor source for this set is an adult who was a healthcare worker with PCR-confirmed SARS-CoV-2 infection or an uninfected control (not recorded which). CDR3s include the opening cysteine and the closing phenylalanine or tryptophan. The order of the fields is D gene, clone size, J gene, V gene, CDR3 DNA, CDR3 protein. A D gene is named only where the DNA matches it firmly. Clone size, where shown, is once, few, many, or a class for clones that have expanded.

NA | many | TRBJ2-4 | TRBV18 | TGTGCCAGCTCACCAGACGTCCCTAACATTCAGTACTTC | CASSPDVPNIQYF
NA | NA | TRBJ2-5 | TRBV7-2 | TGTGCCAGCAGCTTGAGCCTAGAGACCCAGTACTTC | CASSLSLETQYF
TRBD1 | NA | TRBJ2-1 | TRBV6-2/TRBV6-3 | TGTGCCAGCAAGAGGACAGGGACCTACAATGAGCAGTTCTTC | CASKRTGTYNEQFF
NA | NA | TRBJ2-5 | TRBV25-1 | TGTGCCAGCAGTGGTTTTTTGGGCCAAGAGACCCAGTACTTC | CASSGFLGQETQYF
TRBD2 | NA | TRBJ2-3 | TRBV7-7 | TGTGCTAGCAGTTTTAGCGGGGGGGCCTCAGATACGCAGTATTTT | CASSFSGGASDTQYF
NA | many | TRBJ1-2 | TRBV19 | TGTGCCAGTAGTATTTCCGACCGATACTATGGCTACACCTTC | CASSISDRYYGYTF
TRBD2 | many | TRBJ2-1 | TRBV11-2 | TGTGCCAGCAGGCGAGGTCCCCACGGACTAGCGGGGGCATCGATTGGCAATGAGCAGTTCTTC | CASRRGPHGLAGASIGNEQFF
NA | few | TRBJ2-7 | TRBV16 | TGTGCCAGCAGCCAATCCGGGGCCCCCAAATACTACGAGCAGTACTTC | CASSQSGAPKYYEQYF
NA | NA | TRBJ1-1 | TRBV11-2 | TGTGCCAGCTCTGAGACCTACTCCATGAACACTGAAGCTTTCTTT | CASSETYSMNTEAFF
NA | few | TRBJ2-1 | TRBV29-1 | TGCAGCGTTGAGGGCAGGGCGGGATGGAATGAGCAGTTCTTC | CSVEGRAGWNEQFF
NA | NA | TRBJ2-1 | TRBV15 | TGTGCCACCAGCAGAAGCACCTACAATGAGCAGTTCTTC | CATSRSTYNEQFF
NA | many | TRBJ2-3 | TRBV5-5 | TGTGCCAGCAGCCGGCCCGGTGGGGCGGGCACAGATACGCAGTATTTT | CASSRPGGAGTDTQYF
NA | few | TRBJ2-5 | TRBV5-6 | TGTGCCAGCAGCTTGTTGGGGGAACCTCAAGAGACCCAGTACTTC | CASSLLGEPQETQYF
TRBD2 | many | TRBJ2-5 | TRBV12-3/TRBV12-4 | TGTGCCAGCAGTTTAAACGGGGGGGAGACCCAGTACTTC | CASSLNGGETQYF
TRBD1 | few | TRBJ2-6 | TRBV7-2 | TGTGCCAGCAGCTTCCTCCGGGACAGGGGCAGTGGGGCCAACGTCCTGACTTTC | CASSFLRDRGSGANVLTF
NA | NA | TRBJ1-1 | TRBV27 | TGTGCCAGCAGGAAACCGGGATTTGAAGCTTTCTTT | CASRKPGFEAFF
NA | many | TRBJ2-1 | TRBV27 | TGTGCCAGCAGTTTTGAGGGGGGCAATGAGCAGTTCTTC | CASSFEGGNEQFF